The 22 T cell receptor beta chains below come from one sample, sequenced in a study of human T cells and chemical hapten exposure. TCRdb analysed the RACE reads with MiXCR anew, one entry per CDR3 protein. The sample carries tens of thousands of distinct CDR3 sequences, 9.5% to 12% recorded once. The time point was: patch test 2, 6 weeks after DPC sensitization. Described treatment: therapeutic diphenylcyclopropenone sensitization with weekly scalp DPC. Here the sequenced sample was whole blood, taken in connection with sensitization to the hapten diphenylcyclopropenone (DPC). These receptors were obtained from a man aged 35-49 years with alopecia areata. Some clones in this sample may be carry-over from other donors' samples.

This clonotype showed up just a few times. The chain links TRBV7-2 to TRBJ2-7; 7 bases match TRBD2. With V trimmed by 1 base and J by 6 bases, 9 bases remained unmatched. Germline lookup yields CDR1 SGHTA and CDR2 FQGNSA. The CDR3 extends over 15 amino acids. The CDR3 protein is CASSLEAFGRTEQYV. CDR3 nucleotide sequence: TGTGCCAGCAGCTTAGAGGCTTTCGGGAGGACCGAGCAGTACGTC.

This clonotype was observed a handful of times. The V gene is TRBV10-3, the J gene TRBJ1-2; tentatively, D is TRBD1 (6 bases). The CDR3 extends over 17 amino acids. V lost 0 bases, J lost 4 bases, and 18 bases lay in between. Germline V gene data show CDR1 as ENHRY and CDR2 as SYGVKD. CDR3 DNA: TGTGCCATCAGTGAGTCTTCCAGAGGGGGGGCAGGCTATGGCTACACCTTC. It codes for CAISESSRGGAGYGYTF.

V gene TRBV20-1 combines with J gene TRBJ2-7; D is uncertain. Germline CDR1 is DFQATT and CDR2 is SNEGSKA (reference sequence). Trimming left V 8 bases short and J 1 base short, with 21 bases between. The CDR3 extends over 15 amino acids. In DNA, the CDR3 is TGCAGTTGCCCCAGACGTCTCTCCACATCCTACGAGCAGTACGTC. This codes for CSCPRRLSTSYEQYV.

The DNA for the CDR3 is TGCGCCAGCAGCTCTAAACTCTCGACTAGTCTGACGTATGAGCAGTTCTTC. It translates to CASSSKLSTSLTYEQFF. The chain joins TRBV5-1 to TRBJ2-1; TRBD2 is a possible D gene (6 bases). V was shortened by 3 bases and J by 8 bases, with 24 bases between the two germline ends. This CDR3 has 17 amino acids. CDR1 and CDR2 (germline): SGHRS, YFSETQ.

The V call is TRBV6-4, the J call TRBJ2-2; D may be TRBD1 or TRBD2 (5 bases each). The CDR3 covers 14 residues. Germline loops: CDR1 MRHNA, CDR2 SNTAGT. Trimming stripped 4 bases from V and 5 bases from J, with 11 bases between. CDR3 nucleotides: TGTGCCAGCAGTGGGGGACCAGATACCGGGGAGCTGTTTTTT. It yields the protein CASSGGPDTGELFF.

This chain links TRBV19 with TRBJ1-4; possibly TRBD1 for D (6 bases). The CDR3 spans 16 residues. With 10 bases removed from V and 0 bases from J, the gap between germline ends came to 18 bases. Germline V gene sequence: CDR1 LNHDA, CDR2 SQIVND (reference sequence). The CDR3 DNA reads TGTGCCAATCCGCGGGGGGGCCTCGCAACTAATGAAAAACTGTTTTTT. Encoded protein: CANPRGGLATNEKLFF.

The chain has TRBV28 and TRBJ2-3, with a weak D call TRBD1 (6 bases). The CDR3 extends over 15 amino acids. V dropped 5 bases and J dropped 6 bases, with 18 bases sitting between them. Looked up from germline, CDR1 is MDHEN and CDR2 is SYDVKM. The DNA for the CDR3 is TGTGCCAGCAGTACTGCAAACAGGGAAGCGGATACGCAGTATTTT. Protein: CASSTANREADTQYF.

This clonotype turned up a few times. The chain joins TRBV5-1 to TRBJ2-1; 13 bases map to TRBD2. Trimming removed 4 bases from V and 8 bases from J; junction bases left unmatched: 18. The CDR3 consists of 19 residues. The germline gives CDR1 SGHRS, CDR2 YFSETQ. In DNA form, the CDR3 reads TGCGCCAGCAGCCCCGGACTAGCGGGAGTTAAACGAGGAGCAGATGAGCAGTTCTTC. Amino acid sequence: CASSPGLAGVKRGADEQFF.

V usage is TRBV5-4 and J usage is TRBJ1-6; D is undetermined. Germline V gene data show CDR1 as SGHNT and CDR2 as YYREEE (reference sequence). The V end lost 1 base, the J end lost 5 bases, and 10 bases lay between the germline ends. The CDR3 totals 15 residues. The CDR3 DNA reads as TGTGCCAGCAGCTTGTTCGGGGTCGATAATTCACCCCTCCACTTT. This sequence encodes CASSLFGVDNSPLHF.

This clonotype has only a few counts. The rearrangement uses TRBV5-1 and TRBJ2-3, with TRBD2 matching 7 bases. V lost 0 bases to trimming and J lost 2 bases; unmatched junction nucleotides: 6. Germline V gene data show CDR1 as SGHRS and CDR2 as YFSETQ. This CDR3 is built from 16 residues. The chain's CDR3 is CASSLVPSGVTDTQYF. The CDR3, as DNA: TGCGCCAGCAGCTTGGTCCCGAGCGGGGTCACAGATACGCAGTATTTT.

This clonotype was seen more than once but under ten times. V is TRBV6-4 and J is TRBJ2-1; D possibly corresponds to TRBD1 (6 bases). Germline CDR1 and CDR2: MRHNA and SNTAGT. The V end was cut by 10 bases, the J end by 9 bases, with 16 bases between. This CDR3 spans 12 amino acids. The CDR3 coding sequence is TGTGCCATTTCTCTGGGGGCGGGTGAGCAGTTCTTC. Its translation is CAISLGAGEQFF.

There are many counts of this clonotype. DNA of the CDR3: TGTGCCATCCAAGGGGGCAGCTCCTACAATGAGCAGTTCTTC. Its protein product is CAIQGGSSYNEQFF. The genes are TRBV10-3 and TRBJ2-1; 7 nucleotides line up with TRBD1. CDR1 ENHRY and CDR2 SYGVKD come from the germline V gene. This CDR3 comprises 14 residues. With V trimmed by 8 bases and J by 0 bases, 4 bases remained unmatched.

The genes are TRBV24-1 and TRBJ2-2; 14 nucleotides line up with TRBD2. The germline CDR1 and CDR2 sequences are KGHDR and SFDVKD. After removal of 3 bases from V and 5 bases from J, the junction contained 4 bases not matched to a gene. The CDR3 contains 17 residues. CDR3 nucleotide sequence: TGTGCCACCAGTGATCCGACTAGCGGGAGGGCGACCGGGGAGCTGTTTTTT. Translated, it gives CATSDPTSGRATGELFF.

The CDR3 spells CSARPEAGGNTIYF. CDR3 bases: TGCAGTGCTAGACCGGAGGCAGGAGGAAACACCATATATTTT. The chain is built from TRBV20-1 and TRBJ1-3, with D unresolved. V dropped 2 bases and J dropped 4 bases, with 12 bases sitting between them. The CDR3 is 14 amino acids. Germline loops: CDR1 DFQATT, CDR2 SNEGSKA (reference sequence).

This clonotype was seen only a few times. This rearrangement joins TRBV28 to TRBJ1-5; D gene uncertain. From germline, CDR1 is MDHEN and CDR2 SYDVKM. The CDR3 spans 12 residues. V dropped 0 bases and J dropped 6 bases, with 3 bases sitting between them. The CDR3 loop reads CASSLWGQPQHF. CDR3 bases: TGTGCCAGCAGTTTATGGGGTCAGCCCCAGCATTTT.

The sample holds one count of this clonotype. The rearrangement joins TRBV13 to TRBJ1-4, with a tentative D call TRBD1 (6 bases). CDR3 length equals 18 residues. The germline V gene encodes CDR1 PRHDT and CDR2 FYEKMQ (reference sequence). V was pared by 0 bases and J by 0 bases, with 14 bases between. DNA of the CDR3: TGTGCCAGCAGCTTAGGGAGGACAGCTTTCACAACTAATGAAAAACTGTTTTTT. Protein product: CASSLGRTAFTTNEKLFF.

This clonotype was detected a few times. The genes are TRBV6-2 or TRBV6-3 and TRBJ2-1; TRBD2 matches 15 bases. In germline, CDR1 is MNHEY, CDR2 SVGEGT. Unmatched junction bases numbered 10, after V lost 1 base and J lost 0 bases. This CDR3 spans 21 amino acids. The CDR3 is CASSYLSGRTSGRGSYNEQFF. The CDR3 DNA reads TGTGCCAGCAGTTACTTGTCCGGTCGGACTAGCGGGAGGGGCTCCTACAATGAGCAGTTCTTC.

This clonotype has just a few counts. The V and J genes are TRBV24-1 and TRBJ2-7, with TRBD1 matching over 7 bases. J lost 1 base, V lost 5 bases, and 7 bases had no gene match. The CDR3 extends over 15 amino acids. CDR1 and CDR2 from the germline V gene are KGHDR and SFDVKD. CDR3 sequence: CATSAGTAPSYEQYF. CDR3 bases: TGTGCCACCAGTGCCGGGACAGCTCCATCCTACGAGCAGTACTTC.

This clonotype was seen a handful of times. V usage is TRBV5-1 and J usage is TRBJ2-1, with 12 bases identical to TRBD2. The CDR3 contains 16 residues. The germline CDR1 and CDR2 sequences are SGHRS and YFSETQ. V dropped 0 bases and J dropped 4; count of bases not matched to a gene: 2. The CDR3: CASSLATSGGYNEQFF. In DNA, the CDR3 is TGCGCCAGCAGCTTGGCGACTAGCGGGGGATACAATGAGCAGTTCTTC. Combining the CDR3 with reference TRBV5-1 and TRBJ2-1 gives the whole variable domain KAGVTQTPRYLIKTRGQQVTLSCSPISGHRSVSWYQQTPGQGLQFLFEYFSETQRNKGNFPGRFSGRQFSNSRSEMNVSTLELGDSALYLCASSLATSGGYNEQFFGPGTRLTVL.

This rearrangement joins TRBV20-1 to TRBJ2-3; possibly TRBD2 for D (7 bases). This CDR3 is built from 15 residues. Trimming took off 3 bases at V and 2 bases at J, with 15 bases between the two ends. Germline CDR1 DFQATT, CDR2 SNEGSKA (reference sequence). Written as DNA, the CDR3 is TGCAGTGCTAGGAGGGGGAGGGTAGCCACAGATACGCAGTATTTT. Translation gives CSARRGRVATDTQYF.

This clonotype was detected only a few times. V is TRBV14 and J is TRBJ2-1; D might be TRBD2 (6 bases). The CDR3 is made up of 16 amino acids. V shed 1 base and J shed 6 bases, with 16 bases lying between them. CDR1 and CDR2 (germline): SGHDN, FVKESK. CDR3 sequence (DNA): TGTGCCAGCAGCCAAGTAGGTATTGCGGGACGCAATGAGCAGTTCTTC. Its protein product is CASSQVGIAGRNEQFF.

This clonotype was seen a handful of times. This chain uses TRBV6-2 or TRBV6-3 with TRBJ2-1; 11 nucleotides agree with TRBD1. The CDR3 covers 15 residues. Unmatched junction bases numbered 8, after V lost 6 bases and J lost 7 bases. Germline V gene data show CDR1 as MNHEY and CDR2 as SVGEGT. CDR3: CASRLGQGAWNEQFF. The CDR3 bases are TGTGCCAGCAGATTAGGACAGGGGGCATGGAATGAGCAGTTCTTC.